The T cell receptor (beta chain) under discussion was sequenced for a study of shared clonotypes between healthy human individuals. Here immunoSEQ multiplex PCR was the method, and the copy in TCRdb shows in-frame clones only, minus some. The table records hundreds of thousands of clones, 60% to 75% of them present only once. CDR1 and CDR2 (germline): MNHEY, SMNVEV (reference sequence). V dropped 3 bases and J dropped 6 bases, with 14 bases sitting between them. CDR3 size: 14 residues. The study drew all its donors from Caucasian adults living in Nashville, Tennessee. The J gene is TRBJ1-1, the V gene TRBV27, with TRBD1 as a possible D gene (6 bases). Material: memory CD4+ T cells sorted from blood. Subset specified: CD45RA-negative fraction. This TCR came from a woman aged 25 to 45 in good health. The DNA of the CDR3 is TGTGCCAGCAGTTTTGGCAGGGAGGGGGCTGAAGCTTTCTTT. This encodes CASSFGREGAEAFF.